This TCR beta chain emerged from a study of cytomegalovirus exposure and HLA in healthy donors. Overall study findings and caveats: In a later analysis, TCR beta V- and J-gene trimming showed a link to a missense DCLRE1C variant. For most TCR sequences rarity was the rule, although some public TCRs occurred in many donors.

Deletions cut 3 bases from V and 6 bases from J, with 6 bases between. The germline V gene has CDR1 SGHNT and CDR2 YYREEE (reference sequence). The CDR3 is 11 residues long. The sample holds a few counts of this clone. Its antigen is unidentified. PCR involved 60 Vbeta and 13 Jbeta primers. Clones were sequenced by immunoSEQ multiplex PCR, and TCRdb holds only the in-frame ones, with some missing. The sample contains fewer than 120,000 clones, about three quarters of which appear only once. The TCR was taken from a woman aged 55-70 years in good health and CMV-seropositive. This chain joins TRBV5-4 and TRBJ1-1; D is uncertain. The specimen sequenced was PBMCs. The CDR3 nucleotides are TGTGCCAGCAGCTCAGGCGCTGAAGCTTTCTTT. Translation: CASSSGAEAFF.